These T cell receptor beta chains were read from a single sample in a study of T cell repertoires in cytomegalovirus infection. TCRdb independently ran MiXCR on the reads; one entry per CDR3 protein. Here the sample spans about 60,000 distinct CDR3 sequences, roughly 34% being singletons. Their target antigens are unknown. What was sequenced was PBMCs, sequenced either directly or after in vitro stimulation (not recorded which). The receptor source for this set is a human donor in good health (CMV status not recorded). Some clones in this sample may be carry-over from other donors' samples. Both conserved end residues are part of each CDR3. The order of the fields is J gene, clone size, D gene, V gene, CDR3 DNA, CDR3 protein. A D gene is named only where the DNA matches it firmly. A row's size may be missing; if present it is once, few, many or a size class.

j_call: TRBJ2-7; clone_size: many; d_call: TRBD1; v_call: TRBV7-6; cdr3_nt: TGTGCCAGCAGCCCCCTGAGGACAGGCTACGAGCAGTACTTC; cdr3_aa: CASSPLRTGYEQYF
j_call: TRBJ2-7; clone_size: -; d_call: -; v_call: TRBV6-8; cdr3_nt: TGTGCCAGCAGTGTGATCCGGGACACCCCTTTCGACGAGCAGTACTTC; cdr3_aa: CASSVIRDTPFDEQYF
j_call: TRBJ2-1; clone_size: once; d_call: TRBD2; v_call: TRBV20-1; cdr3_nt: TGCAGTGCTAGAGTTAGCGGGGGCCACCCCCAGCAGTTCTTC; cdr3_aa: CSARVSGGHPQQFF
j_call: TRBJ2-1; clone_size: -; d_call: -; v_call: TRBV2; cdr3_nt: TGTGCCAGCACCCGAGAGGTCTTAGGGGATGAGCAGTTCTTC; cdr3_aa: CASTREVLGDEQFF
j_call: TRBJ2-1; clone_size: few; d_call: TRBD2; v_call: TRBV20-1; cdr3_nt: TGCACCGCGTTGGGCGGGAGCGCGGCGGGTGAGCAGTTCTTC; cdr3_aa: CTALGGSAAGEQFF
j_call: TRBJ1-1; clone_size: many; d_call: TRBD1; v_call: TRBV7-2; cdr3_nt: TGTGCCAGCAGCCGACAGGGGTCGGACACTGAAGCTTTCTTT; cdr3_aa: CASSRQGSDTEAFF
j_call: TRBJ2-7; clone_size: -; d_call: TRBD2; v_call: TRBV6-6; cdr3_nt: TGTGCCAGCAGTCCCACGATCAGCGGGGGCCCTTACGAGCAGTACTTC; cdr3_aa: CASSPTISGGPYEQYF
j_call: TRBJ2-7; clone_size: many; d_call: TRBD2; v_call: TRBV7-2; cdr3_nt: TGTGCCAGCAGGTCCCCCGCATTGGACACTTCTAGCGGGAGTTCGTTATACGAGCAGTACTTC; cdr3_aa: CASRSPALDTSSGSSLYEQYF
j_call: TRBJ1-5; clone_size: -; d_call: -; v_call: TRBV2; cdr3_nt: TGTGCCAGCAGTCCCCAGGGGACCACCGACGGTAGGCATTTT; cdr3_aa: CASSPQGTTDGRHF
j_call: TRBJ2-3; clone_size: -; d_call: -; v_call: TRBV6-8; cdr3_nt: TGTGCCAGCAGTTATCGGCCTAGCACAGATACGCAGTATTTT; cdr3_aa: CASSYRPSTDTQYF
j_call: TRBJ1-1; clone_size: -; d_call: -; v_call: TRBV3-1; cdr3_nt: TGTGCCAGCAGCCAAGGGGGTCGGGGCGCGATGGCTTTCTTT; cdr3_aa: CASSQGGRGAMAFF
j_call: TRBJ1-5; clone_size: -; d_call: -; v_call: TRBV12-3/TRBV12-4; cdr3_nt: TGTGCCAGCAGCCCAGGGAGTCGGCCCCAGCATTTT; cdr3_aa: CASSPGSRPQHF
j_call: TRBJ2-3; clone_size: few; d_call: TRBD2; v_call: TRBV6-1; cdr3_nt: TGTGCCAGCAGACGTAGCGGGGGGCGCACAGATACGCAGTATTTT; cdr3_aa: CASRRSGGRTDTQYF
j_call: TRBJ1-2; clone_size: -; d_call: -; v_call: TRBV5-1; cdr3_nt: TGCGCCAGCAGCATACTGACAGCGAACTATGGCTACACCTTC; cdr3_aa: CASSILTANYGYTF
j_call: TRBJ2-7; clone_size: few; d_call: -; v_call: TRBV2; cdr3_nt: TGTGCCAGCATTAAGGACATCTCCTACGAGCAGTACTTC; cdr3_aa: CASIKDISYEQYF
j_call: TRBJ1-1; clone_size: -; d_call: -; v_call: TRBV18; cdr3_nt: TGTGCCAGCTCACCAGTATCCCAGGGGACCAACACTGAAGCTTTCTTT; cdr3_aa: CASSPVSQGTNTEAFF
j_call: TRBJ2-5; clone_size: -; d_call: TRBD2; v_call: TRBV18; cdr3_nt: TGTGCCAGCTCGTCGGGACTAGCGGGAGAAGAGACCCAGTACTTC; cdr3_aa: CASSSGLAGEETQYF
j_call: TRBJ2-1; clone_size: many; d_call: TRBD2; v_call: TRBV7-8; cdr3_nt: TGTGCCAGCAGCTTGCAAGCGGGGGCGAGCAATGAGCAGTTCTTC; cdr3_aa: CASSLQAGASNEQFF